This record concerns one TCR beta chain sequence. These data belong to a study of early T cells in non-severe SARS-CoV-2 infection. Deletions cut 4 bases from V and 5 bases from J, with 9 bases between. CDR1 and CDR2 from the germline V gene are SEHNR and FQNEAQ (reference sequence). The CDR3 totals 13 residues. TCRdb re-derived calls from the 5' RACE reads in MiXCR, one entry per CDR3 protein. The repertoire includes about 110,000 distinct CDR3 sequences, 10% to 15% of them detected once, and approximately 3.5% sits in the top ten. Specimen: whole blood, collected at baseline. The TCR comes from an adult who was a healthcare worker with PCR-confirmed SARS-CoV-2 infection or an uninfected control (not recorded which). This chain links TRBV7-9 with TRBJ1-5; TRBD1 might be the D (5 bases). Here the CDR3 reads CASSSAGDQPQHF. Here the CDR3 DNA reads TGTGCCAGCAGCTCCGCGGGGGATCAGCCCCAGCATTTT.